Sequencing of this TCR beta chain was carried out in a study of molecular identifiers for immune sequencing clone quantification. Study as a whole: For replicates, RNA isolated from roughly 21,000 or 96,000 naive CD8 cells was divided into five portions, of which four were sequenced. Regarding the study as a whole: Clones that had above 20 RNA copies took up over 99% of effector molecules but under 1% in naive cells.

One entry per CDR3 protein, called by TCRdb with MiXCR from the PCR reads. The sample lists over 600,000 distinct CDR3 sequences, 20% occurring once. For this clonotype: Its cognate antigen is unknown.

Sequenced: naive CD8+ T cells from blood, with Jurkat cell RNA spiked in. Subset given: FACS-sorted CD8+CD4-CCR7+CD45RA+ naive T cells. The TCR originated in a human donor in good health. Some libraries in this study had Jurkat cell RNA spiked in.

Here the CDR3 reads CASSQDFQRERPGELFF. The CDR3 DNA reads as TGTGCCAGCAGCCAAGATTTCCAGCGGGAGCGTCCCGGGGAGCTGTTTTTT. This chain uses TRBV3-1 with TRBJ2-2; 8 bases align to TRBD2. Germline CDR1 reads LGHDT; CDR2 reads YNNKEL (reference sequence). The CDR3 has 17 residues. The J segment lost 6 bases and the V segment lost 0 bases, leaving 9 bases of the junction unmatched.